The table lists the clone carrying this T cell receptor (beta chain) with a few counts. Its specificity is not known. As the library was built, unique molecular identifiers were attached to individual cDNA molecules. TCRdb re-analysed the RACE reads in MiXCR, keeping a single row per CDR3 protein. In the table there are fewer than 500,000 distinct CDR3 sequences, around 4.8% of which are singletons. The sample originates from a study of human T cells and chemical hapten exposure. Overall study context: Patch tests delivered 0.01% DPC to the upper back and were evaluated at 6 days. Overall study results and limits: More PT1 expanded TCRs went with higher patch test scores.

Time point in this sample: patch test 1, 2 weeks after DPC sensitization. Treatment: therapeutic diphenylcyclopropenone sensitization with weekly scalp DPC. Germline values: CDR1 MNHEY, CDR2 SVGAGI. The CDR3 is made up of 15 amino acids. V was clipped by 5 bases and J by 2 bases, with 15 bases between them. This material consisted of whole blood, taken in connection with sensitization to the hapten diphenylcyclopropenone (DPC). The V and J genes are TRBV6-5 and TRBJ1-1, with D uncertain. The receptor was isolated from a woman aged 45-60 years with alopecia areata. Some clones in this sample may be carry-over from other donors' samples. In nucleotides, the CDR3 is TGTGCCAGCAGTCTAAACCGCCGTGAAAACACTGAAGCTTTCTTT. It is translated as CASSLNRRENTEAFF.